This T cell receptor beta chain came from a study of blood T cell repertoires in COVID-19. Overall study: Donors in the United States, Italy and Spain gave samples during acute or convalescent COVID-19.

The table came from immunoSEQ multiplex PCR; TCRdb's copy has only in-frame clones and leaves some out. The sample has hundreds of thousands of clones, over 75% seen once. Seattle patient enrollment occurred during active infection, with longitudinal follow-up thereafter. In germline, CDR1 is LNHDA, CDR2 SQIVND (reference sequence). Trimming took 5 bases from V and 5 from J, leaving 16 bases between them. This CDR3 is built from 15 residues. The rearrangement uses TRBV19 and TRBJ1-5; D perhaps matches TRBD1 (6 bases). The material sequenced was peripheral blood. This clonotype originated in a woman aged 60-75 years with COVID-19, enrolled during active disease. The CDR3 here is CASSPEDRRYQPQHF. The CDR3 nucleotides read TGTGCCAGTAGTCCAGAAGACAGGCGTTATCAGCCCCAGCATTTT.